What follows are 28 T cell receptor delta chains derived from one specimen sequenced in a study of gamma-delta chains in newborns, infants, children. TCRdb repeated clone calling on the reads with CATT. Counted here are roughly 7,100 delta-chain clones, 0.6% to 0.8% occurring once; the ten biggest clones make up roughly a sixth. Sequenced sample: blood. These receptors all come from a child who was a newborn, infant or young child, either healthy, febrile or measles-vaccinated (not recorded which).

Relative to its sample, this clone is medium-sized. Within the sample, other DNA sequences also encode this same CDR3. This chain uses TRDV3 with TRDJ2; the D is unclear. This CDR3 spans 14 amino acids. The germline V gene has CDR1 TVYSNPD and CDR2 GDNSRS (reference sequence). Deletions cut 4 bases from V and 2 bases from J, with 14 bases between. The CDR3 is CASLAGRLTAQLFF. Written as DNA, the CDR3 is TGTGCCTCCCTTGCGGGTAGATTGACAGCACAACTCTTCTTT.

The table lists this clone with a few counts. This clone may be a read error of a much larger clone one base away. The same CDR3 arises from other DNA sequences in this sample as well. The chain joins TRDV2 to TRDJ3; TRDD3 might be the D (6 bases). CDR3 length equals 18 residues. Germline values: CDR1 GEAIGNYY, CDR2 EKD. Deletions cut 1 base from V and 0 bases from J, with 12 bases between. As DNA, the CDR3 is TGTGCCTGTGACACTGGCTGGGGAAGCTCCTGGGACACCCGACAGATGTTTTTC. This sequence encodes CACDTGWGSSWDTRQMFF.

Of note for this clone: This may arise from a read error, as a much more abundant clone is one base away. This CDR3 is also generated by other DNA sequences in the sample. This rearrangement joins TRDV2 to TRDJ3; 8 bases align to TRDD3. Trimming took 3 bases from V and 0 from J; bases not matched to a gene: 9. The CDR3 has 19 amino acids. Germline CDR1 and CDR2: GEAIGNYY and EKD. CDR3 coding DNA: TGTGCCTGTGACGGGGGGGATAGTCCTCTCTCCTGGGACACCCGACAGATGTTTTTC. It is translated as CACDGGDSPLSWDTRQMFF.

This clone is termed medium-sized. A read error is possible here, since a much larger clone lies one base away. The CDR3 protein is CACDSTGGYPWDTRQMFF. DNA for the CDR3: TGTGCCTGTGACAGTACTGGGGGATACCCCTGGGACACCCGACAGATGTTTTTC. The chain recombines TRDV2 with TRDJ3, with 12 bases lining up with TRDD3. The V gene's germline CDR1 is GEAIGNYY and CDR2 EKD. V was clipped by 2 bases and J by 2 bases; unmatched bases: 3. The CDR3 consists of 18 residues.

This clone was picked up a small number of times. The protein recorded in TCRdb matches a much larger clone and deviates from this DNA's translation at residue 8, suggesting a read error; the protein here is obtained by translating the DNA. The rearrangement uses TRDV2 and TRDJ3, with a possible D match to TRDD3 (5 bases). Trimming removed 0 bases at V and 0 bases at J, with 11 bases between. The CDR3 is 18 residues long. From germline, CDR1 is GEAIGNYY and CDR2 EKD. The CDR3 sequence is CACDTVHTSSWDTRQMFF. The CDR3, as DNA: TGTGCCTGTGACACCGTACATACGAGCTCCTGGGACACCCGACAGATGTTTTTC.

In the case of this clone: This could be a read error, since a much larger clone is one nucleotide away. The chain couples TRDV2 to TRDJ2; 8 positions agree with TRDD3. The length of the CDR3 is 17 residues. V dropped 1 base and J dropped 0; count of bases not matched to a gene: 6. Germline CDR1 is GEAIGNYY and CDR2 is EKD. CDR3 region: CACDTVGDPTLTAQLFF. The CDR3 DNA is TGTGCCTGTGACACAGTGGGGGATCCAACTTTGACAGCACAACTCTTCTTT.

This clone is termed medium-sized. A much larger clone lies one base from this, so it may be a read error. The chain combines TRDV2 with TRDJ3; D unresolved. This CDR3 spans 13 amino acids. The V gene's germline CDR1 is GEAIGNYY and CDR2 EKD. The germline V and J ends were trimmed by 2 bases and 3 bases, with 1 base remaining between them. As DNA, the CDR3 is TGTGCCTGTGACAACTGGGACACCCGACAGATGTTTTTC. Its protein product is CACDNWDTRQMFF.

By proportion, this clone is medium-sized. Distinct nucleotide sequences in the sample also encode this CDR3. The V call is TRDV2, the J call TRDJ3; 10 bases fit TRDD3. This CDR3 is built from 18 residues. Germline values: CDR1 GEAIGNYY, CDR2 EKD. J was trimmed by 0 bases and V by 1 base; bases with no gene match: 2. CDR3 residues: CACDTLGDSSWDTRQMFF. CDR3 DNA sequence: TGTGCCTGTGACACTCTGGGGGATAGCTCCTGGGACACCCGACAGATGTTTTTC.

Regarding this clone: Sequence at one end of the junction differs from germline and may be a read error. V and J are TRDV2 and TRDJ2; 8 bases are a match to TRDD3. The CDR3 is 15 residues long. The V gene's germline CDR1 is GEAIGNYY and CDR2 EKD. This CDR3 is CACDVLGALTAHLFF. The DNA for the CDR3 is TGTGCCTGTGACGTACTGGGGGCTTTGACAGCACACCTCTTCTTT.

A few counts support this clone. A far more abundant clone sits one base away, making this likely a read error. Other DNA sequences of this sample code for an identical CDR3. The rearrangement links TRDV2 to TRDJ3, with 11 bases that match TRDD3. This CDR3 region has 20 residues. V lost 2 bases and J lost 0; bases outside the gene matches: 8. Germline-derived CDR1 and CDR2 are GEAIGNYY and EKD. CDR3 sequence reads: CACDKVLGDTSSWDTRQMFF. The DNA for the CDR3 is TGTGCCTGTGACAAAGTGCTGGGGGATACCTCCTCCTGGGACACCCGACAGATGTTTTTC.

This clone occurred a few times. This clone may be a read error of a much larger clone one base away. The chain has TRDV2 and TRDJ3, with D perhaps matching TRDD3 (6 bases). The CDR3 totals 17 residues. The germline gives CDR1 GEAIGNYY, CDR2 EKD. The CDR3 DNA follows: TGTGCCTGTGACACCACTGGGAGCTCCTTGGACACCCGACAGATGTTTTTC. It codes for CACDTTGSSLDTRQMFF.

About this clone itself: This could be a read error, since a much larger clone is one nucleotide away. V is TRDV2 and J is TRDJ3; TRDD3 aligns across 11 bases. The CDR3 covers 18 residues. V lost 0 bases and J lost 3; bases outside the gene matches: 3. The germline V gene encodes CDR1 GEAIGNYY and CDR2 EKD. CDR3 coding DNA: TGTGCCTGTGACACCGCCTGGGGGATACTCTGGGACACCCGACAGATGTTTTTC. Its protein is CACDTAWGILWDTRQMFF.

Concerning this clone itself: TCRdb assigns this DNA the protein of a much larger clone, which departs from its translation at residues 3 and 6; this likely reflects a read error, and the protein shown comes from translating the DNA. Written as DNA, the CDR3 is TGTGCCTTTGACACCGGGGGGATAACAGCACAACTCTTCTTT. This sequence encodes CAFDTGGITAQLFF. The chain links TRDV2 to TRDJ2; 8 nucleotides align to TRDD3. CDR1 GEAIGNYY and CDR2 EKD come from the germline V gene. The CDR3 length is 14 residues.

This clone was picked up a small number of times. Other DNA sequences from this sample encode an identical CDR3 as well. This sequence joins TRDV2 and TRDJ3; 11 bases are shared with TRDD3. The CDR3 runs to 20 residues. In germline, CDR1 is GEAIGNYY, CDR2 EKD. The ends lost 0 bases at V and 0 bases at J; junction bases unmatched: 6. The CDR3 coding sequence is TGTGCCTGTGACACCGTCCTGGGGGATACCCTCTCCTGGGACACCCGACAGATGTTTTTC. The encoded protein is CACDTVLGDTLSWDTRQMFF.

With respect to this clone: Only one base separates this from a far larger clonotype, so it likely reflects a read error. The same CDR3 is also encoded by other DNA sequences in this sample. V is TRDV2 and J is TRDJ1; 11 bases agree with TRDD3. The CDR3 sequence is 16 residues long. Unmatched junction bases numbered 10, after V lost 3 bases and J lost 5 bases. In germline, CDR1 is GEAIGNYY, CDR2 EKD. The CDR3 spells CACDYWGIGTTDKLIF. The CDR3 DNA reads as TGTGCCTGTGACTACTGGGGGATAGGAACCACAGATAAACTCATCTTT.

For this clone: Just one base apart from a much larger clone, this may be a read error. V usage is TRDV2 and J usage is TRDJ3; D perhaps matches TRDD3 (6 bases). Germline values: CDR1 GEAIGNYY, CDR2 EKD. This CDR3 region has 17 residues. Trimming shortened V by 2 bases and J by 0 bases, and 10 bases separated the two germline ends. This CDR3 reads CACDKILGSWDTRQMFF. CDR3 bases: TGTGCCTGTGACAAAATACTGGGCTCCTGGGACACCCGACAGATGTTTTTC.

Regarding this clone: The translation of this DNA and the TCRdb protein of a much larger clone differ at residue 3, probably owing to a read error; the protein shown here is translated from the DNA. This chain joins TRDV2 and TRDJ3; 8 nucleotides line up with TRDD3. Germline V gene data show CDR1 as GEAIGNYY and CDR2 as EKD. The CDR3 covers 18 residues. The CDR3 sequence: CARDTVGGYSWDTRQMFF. The CDR3 DNA is TGTGCCCGTGACACCGTCGGGGGATACTCCTGGGACACCCGACAGATGTTTTTC.

This clone turned up a few times. TCRdb shows a much larger clone's protein in place of this DNA's translation, and the two differ at residue 15, likely through a read error; the protein shown is translated from the DNA. This chain joins TRDV2 and TRDJ2; 10 bases fit TRDD3. The CDR3 contains 18 residues. The germline V gene has CDR1 GEAIGNYY and CDR2 EKD. The CDR3 sequence: CACDNLLGDASLTAKLFF. CDR3 sequence (DNA): TGTGCCTGTGACAACTTACTGGGGGATGCATCTTTGACAGCAAAACTCTTCTTT.

With regard to this clone: One end of the junction does not line up with germline, which may come from a read error. Other DNA sequences in this specimen translate into the identical CDR3. The J gene is TRDJ1, the V gene TRDV2; 11 bases line up with TRDD3. CDR1 GEAIGNYY and CDR2 EKD come from the germline V gene. This CDR3 is 17 amino acids long. In DNA form, the CDR3 reads TGTGCCTGTGACACCCTGGGGGATACACCCTACACCGATAAACTCATCTTC. This gives the protein CACDTLGDTPYTDKLIF.

Turning to this clone: The protein recorded in TCRdb matches a much larger clone and deviates from this DNA's translation at residue 14, suggesting a read error; the protein here is obtained by translating the DNA. The chain couples TRDV2 to TRDJ3; perhaps TRDD3 as D (8 bases). CDR1 GEAIGNYY and CDR2 EKD come from the germline V gene. The CDR3 has 19 amino acids. Here the CDR3 reads CACDTVGIPSSWDARQMFF. CDR3 nucleotide sequence: TGTGCCTGTGACACCGTGGGGATACCTTCCTCCTGGGACGCCCGACAGATGTTTTTC.

In regard to this clone: It differs at one base from a far larger clone, so likely a read error. This same CDR3 is encoded by further DNA sequences in the sample. The J gene is TRDJ3, the V gene TRDV2, with 9 nucleotides matching TRDD3. The CDR3 has 18 amino acids. Germline-derived CDR1 and CDR2 are GEAIGNYY and EKD. The CDR3 protein is CACDPWGIGSWDTRQMFF. DNA for the CDR3: TGTGCCTGTGACCCCTGGGGGATCGGGTCCTGGGACACCCGTCAGATGTTTTTC.

This clone was observed a handful of times. TCRdb lists the protein of a much larger clone for this DNA, which differs at residue 12, so this is likely a read error; the protein given here is translated from the DNA itself. This rearrangement joins TRDV2 to TRDJ3, with TRDD3 matching over 9 bases. CDR3 length equals 18 residues. CDR1 and CDR2 from the germline V gene are GEAIGNYY and EKD. The DNA of the CDR3 is TGTGCCTGTGACATAGTGGGGATACGGTCCTGGGGCACCCGACAGATGTTTTTC. Translating gives CACDIVGIRSWGTRQMFF.

This clone was counted a few times. Since a much larger clone is just one base distant, this may be a read error. The chain combines TRDV2 with TRDJ3; D is ambiguous. This CDR3 is built from 17 residues. The V and J ends lost 2 bases and 0 bases respectively, with 10 bases between them. CDR1 is GEAIGNYY and CDR2 is EKD in the germline V gene. The CDR3 loop is CACDKVMGSWDTRQMFF. DNA for the CDR3: TGTGCCTGTGACAAAGTAATGGGCTCCTGGGACACCCGACAGATGTTTTTC.

In the case of this clone: This may arise from a read error, as a much more abundant clone is one base away. Other DNA sequences within the sample encode an identical CDR3. V and J are TRDV2 and TRDJ3; 7 positions match TRDD3. There are 18 residues in the CDR3. In germline, CDR1 is GEAIGNYY, CDR2 EKD. CDR3 loop: CACDTGGFRSWDTRQMFF. The DNA of the CDR3 is TGTGCCTGTGACACCGGGGGATTTCGCTCCTGGGACACCCGGCAGATGTTTTTC.

In the case of this clone: Possible read error: a much larger clone is one base away. The V and J genes are TRDV2 and TRDJ1, with 9 bases lining up with TRDD3. Germline lookup yields CDR1 GEAIGNYY and CDR2 EKD. This CDR3 spans 16 amino acids. V shed 3 bases, J shed 3 bases, and the junction held 10 bases outside the gene matches. The CDR3 bases are TGTGCCTGTGACCCAATGGGGGATAAGGGGGCCGATAAACTCATCTTT. Its translation is CACDPMGDKGADKLIF.

Note on this clone: One base away lies a much larger clone, so this may be a sequencing read error. The V call is TRDV2, the J call TRDJ3; tentatively, D is TRDD3 (5 bases). The CDR3 is 14 residues long. V was trimmed by 4 bases and J by 15 bases, leaving 18 bases between them. Germline values: CDR1 GEAIGNYY, CDR2 EKD. DNA of the CDR3: TGTGCCTGTGAGCCTGTGGGGAGACCCCTACAGATGTTTTTC. This sequence encodes CACEPVGRPLQMFF.

About this clone itself: A much larger clone differs from this one at a single base, so this may be a read error. The same CDR3 also results from other DNA sequences found in this sample. This rearrangement joins TRDV2 to TRDJ3; D is perhaps TRDD3 (6 bases). CDR1 is GEAIGNYY and CDR2 is EKD in the germline V gene. The CDR3 consists of 18 residues. CDR3 sequence (DNA): TGTGCCTGTGACACCGCTGGGGTTAGCTCCTGGGACACTCGACAGATGTTTTTC. As protein: CACDTAGVSSWDTRQMFF.

This clone is medium-sized. In the same sample, other DNA sequences code for this CDR3. The rearrangement joins TRDV2 to TRDJ3; D is unclear. The germline V gene has CDR1 GEAIGNYY and CDR2 EKD. This CDR3 region has 18 residues. Trimming shortened V by 0 bases and J by 0 bases, and 11 bases separated the two germline ends. CDR3 protein: CACDTAAVGSWDTRQMFF. CDR3 DNA sequence: TGTGCCTGTGACACCGCGGCGGTAGGCTCCTGGGACACCCGACAGATGTTTTTC.